Shown below are 20 T cell receptor beta chains from a single sample sequenced in a study of PD-L1 blockade in urothelial cancer. Libraries were prepared by immunoSEQ multiplex PCR; TCRdb keeps only in-frame clonotypes and omits some of them. The profile shows around 35,000 clones, 82% of them singletons. The specimen comprised PBMCs, sampled around atezolizumab (anti-PD-L1) treatment. The receptors come from a man in his 60s with urothelial cancer.

V is TRBV5-1 and J is TRBJ2-3; 16 nucleotides line up with TRBD2. After removal of 3 bases from V and 14 bases from J, the junction contained 6 bases not matched to a gene. The CDR3 is 14 amino acids. From germline, CDR1 is SGHRS and CDR2 YFSETQ. CDR3: CASSSGLAGGLWYF. The CDR3 bases are TGCGCCAGCAGCTCGGGACTAGCGGGGGGGCTATGGTATTTT.

The rearrangement joins TRBV2 to TRBJ2-2; perhaps TRBD1 as D (6 bases). The CDR3 is made up of 13 amino acids. CDR1 SNHLY and CDR2 FYNNEI come from the germline V gene. Trimming pared 2 bases from V and 6 bases from J, leaving 7 bases between. The DNA for the CDR3 is TGTGCCAGCAGTGAACAGGGGCCCGGGGAGCTGTTTTTT. Protein product: CASSEQGPGELFF.

The chain has TRBV30 and TRBJ1-4, with D possibly matching TRBD1 (6 bases). Germline V lookup: CDR1 GTSNPN, CDR2 SVGIG (reference sequence). V lost 1 base, J lost 7 bases, and 16 bases lay in between. The CDR3 consists of 15 residues. CDR3 region: CAWSDPRGASEKLFF. For the CDR3, the DNA is TGTGCCTGGAGTGACCCCCGGGGGGCCAGTGAAAAACTGTTTTTT. The complete variable domain, with remaining parts taken from reference TRBV30 and TRBJ1-4, reads SQTIHQWPATLVQPVGSPLSLECTVEGTSNPNLYWYRQAAGRGLQLLFYSVGIGQISSEVPQNLSASRPQDRQFILSSKKLLLSDSGFYLCAWSDPRGASEKLFFGSGTQLSVL.

The genes are TRBV4-1 and TRBJ2-5; D ambiguous. Germline V gene data show CDR1 as MGHRA and CDR2 as YSYEKL. This CDR3 region has 17 residues. Trimming pared 0 bases from V and 0 bases from J, leaving 14 bases between. The CDR3 sequence: CASSQEPPGRYQETQYF. CDR3 sequence (DNA): TGCGCCAGCAGCCAAGAACCCCCAGGCAGGTACCAAGAGACCCAGTACTTC.

The genes are TRBV4-2 and TRBJ2-2; the match to TRBD1 covers 12 bases. Germline V gene sequence: CDR1 LGHNA, CDR2 YNFKEQ. Germline trimming cut 4 bases from V and 3 bases from J; bases unmatched to any gene: 3. The CDR3 contains 16 residues. The CDR3 coding sequence is TGTGCCAGCAGCCCGGGACAGGGGGCATACACCGGGGAGCTGTTTTTT. It specifies CASSPGQGAYTGELFF.

This chain connects TRBV28 to TRBJ1-6; 9 bases are shared with TRBD1. Germline-derived CDR1 and CDR2 are MDHEN and SYDVKM. Losses at the gene ends were 8 bases for V and 8 bases for J; bases not matched to a gene: 4. The CDR3 has 13 residues. CDR3 DNA sequence: TGTGCCAGCGGGGACAGGGCAGATTCACCCCTCCACTTT. Protein product: CASGDRADSPLHF.

V and J are TRBV2 and TRBJ2-7; 8 positions match TRBD2. The length of the CDR3 is 15 residues. In germline, CDR1 is SNHLY, CDR2 FYNNEI. V shed 7 bases, J shed 5 bases, and the junction held 13 bases outside the gene matches. This CDR3 is CASKLDGGGSDEQYF. CDR3 in DNA: TGTGCCAGCAAGCTGGACGGGGGGGGCAGCGACGAGCAGTACTTC.

The rearrangement links TRBV4-1 to TRBJ1-1, with 10 positions matching TRBD1. Trimming cost V 4 bases and J 4 bases; bases outside gene matches: 9. The CDR3 sequence is 16 residues long. CDR1 and CDR2 (germline): MGHRA, YSYEKL. This CDR3 is CASSLGDRGRGTEAFF. The CDR3 DNA is TGCGCCAGCAGCCTCGGTGACAGGGGGCGCGGCACTGAAGCTTTCTTT.

The chain uses TRBV5-1 and TRBJ1-4; no definite D call. Looked up from germline, CDR1 is SGHRS and CDR2 is YFSETQ. This CDR3 has 16 residues. V lost 2 bases and J 0 bases, leaving 11 bases between the germline ends. This chain's CDR3 is CASSLEGFPTNEKLFF. Here the CDR3 DNA reads TGCGCCAGCAGCTTAGAGGGTTTCCCAACTAATGAAAAACTGTTTTTT.

The rearrangement joins TRBV5-1 to TRBJ2-5; D is undetermined. The germline V and J ends were trimmed by 0 bases and 2 bases, with 8 bases remaining between them. The CDR3 is 14 amino acids. CDR1 is SGHRS and CDR2 is YFSETQ in the germline V gene. CDR3 bases: TGCGCCAGCAGCTTGGTCTTCAGTCAAGAGACCCAGTACTTC. The encoded protein is CASSLVFSQETQYF. Complete variable domain (other parts from reference TRBV5-1 and TRBJ2-5): KAGVTQTPRYLIKTRGQQVTLSCSPISGHRSVSWYQQTPGQGLQFLFEYFSETQRNKGNFPGRFSGRQFSNSRSEMNVSTLELGDSALYLCASSLVFSQETQYFGPGTRLLVL.

The chain joins TRBV11-1 to TRBJ2-3; TRBD2 aligns across 7 bases. The trim removed 1 base at V and 4 bases at J, leaving 2 bases unmatched. The germline CDR1 and CDR2 sequences are SGHAT and FQDESV (reference sequence). The length of the CDR3 is 14 residues. CDR3 sequence reads: CASSLETSSDTQYF. Here the CDR3 DNA reads TGTGCCAGCAGCTTAGAGACTAGCTCAGATACGCAGTATTTT.

The V and J genes are TRBV5-6 and TRBJ2-7; D is undetermined. CDR1 is SGHDT, CDR2 YYEEEE, per germline. V was clipped by 2 bases and J by 2 bases, with 11 bases between them. The CDR3 consists of 14 residues. The CDR3 nucleotides read TGTGCCAGCAGCTTCGACTCTATCGCCTACGAGCAGTACTTC. Amino acids: CASSFDSIAYEQYF.

The genes are TRBV5-1 and TRBJ2-2; 14 bases agree with TRBD2. Germline loops: CDR1 SGHRS, CDR2 YFSETQ. The CDR3 totals 14 residues. V shed 5 bases, J shed 10 bases, and the junction held 4 bases outside the gene matches. In DNA, the CDR3 is TGCGCCAGCAGACAGGGACTAGCGGGGGAGGAGCTGTTTTTT. It yields the protein CASRQGLAGEELFF.

V gene TRBV5-1 combines with J gene TRBJ2-7, with D perhaps TRBD1 (6 bases). Germline CDR1 and CDR2: SGHRS and YFSETQ. V lost 2 bases and J 0 bases, leaving 9 bases between the germline ends. The CDR3 sequence is 14 residues long. The CDR3 loop is CASSFEDSSYEQYF. The CDR3 DNA sequence: TGCGCCAGCAGCTTCGAGGACAGCTCCTACGAGCAGTACTTC.

V and J are TRBV28 and TRBJ2-1, with a possible D match to TRBD1 (6 bases). Trimming stripped 5 bases from V and 8 bases from J, with 22 bases between. CDR1 and CDR2 from the germline V gene are MDHEN and SYDVKM. The CDR3 contains 16 residues. DNA for the CDR3: TGTGCCAGCAGTGGACGGACAGCCCGGGCTCCGGATGAGCAGTTCTTC. This sequence encodes CASSGRTARAPDEQFF.

The chain recombines TRBV2 with TRBJ1-2; TRBD1 matches 8 bases. This CDR3 contains 15 residues. The trim removed 8 bases at V and 5 bases at J, leaving 13 bases unmatched. CDR1 and CDR2 from the germline V gene are SNHLY and FYNNEI. In nucleotides, the CDR3 is TGTGCCAGCCGGGGCCGAGACAGGGGACTGTATGGCTACACCTTC. Translation: CASRGRDRGLYGYTF.

The chain joins TRBV30 to TRBJ2-1, with TRBD2 identical over 12 bases. CDR3 length: 16 residues. Germline-derived CDR1 and CDR2 are GTSNPN and SVGIG (reference sequence). The V segment lost 3 bases and the J segment 5 bases; nucleotides outside the gene matches: 8. CDR3 loop: CAWRDLTSGGHNEQFF. Written as DNA, the CDR3 is TGTGCCTGGAGGGATTTGACTAGCGGGGGCCACAATGAGCAGTTCTTC. Using reference TRBV30 and TRBJ2-1 for the parts outside the CDR3, the full variable domain is SQTIHQWPATLVQPVGSPLSLECTVEGTSNPNLYWYRQAAGRGLQLLFYSVGIGQISSEVPQNLSASRPQDRQFILSSKKLLLSDSGFYLCAWRDLTSGGHNEQFFGPGTRLTVL.

The chain recombines TRBV25-1 with TRBJ2-3, with 9 bases lining up with TRBD2. V lost 10 bases to trimming and J lost 6 bases; unmatched junction nucleotides: 8. CDR1 is MGHDK and CDR2 is SYGVNS in the germline V gene. The CDR3 extends over 13 amino acids. Here the CDR3 DNA reads TGTGCCACTGGCGGGGGGGCCGTGGATACGCAGTATTTT. Protein sequence: CATGGGAVDTQYF. Full variable domain (remainder filled in from reference TRBV25-1 and TRBJ2-3): EADIYQTPRYLVIGTGKKITLECSQTMGHDKMYWYQQDPGMELHLIHYSYGVNSTEKGDLSSESTVSRIRTEHFPLTLESARPSHTSQYLCATGGGAVDTQYFGPGTRLTVL.

This clone has only a few counts. This chain connects TRBV7-3 to TRBJ2-2; D is ambiguous. This CDR3 has 15 residues. The germline gives CDR1 SGHTA, CDR2 FQGTGA. The V end lost 2 bases, the J end lost 0 bases, and 7 bases lay between the germline ends. The CDR3 spells CASSLQAANTGELFF. The CDR3 bases are TGTGCCAGCAGCTTACAGGCCGCGAACACCGGGGAGCTGTTTTTT. The variable domain in full, with the rest retrieved from reference TRBV7-3 and TRBJ2-2, is GAGVSQTPSNKVTEKGKYVELRCDPISGHTALYWYRQSLGQGPEFLIYFQGTGAADDSGLPNDRFFAVRPEGSVSTLKIQRTERGDSAVYLCASSLQAANTGELFFGEGSRLTVL.

Only one count was recorded for this clone. V is TRBV28 and J is TRBJ2-7, with 9 positions matching TRBD1. The CDR3 has 15 residues. The ends lost 8 bases at V and 3 bases at J; junction bases unmatched: 11. Germline lookup yields CDR1 MDHEN and CDR2 SYDVKM. The CDR3: CASPPSGTGLYEQYF. The CDR3 DNA sequence: TGTGCCAGCCCCCCCTCCGGGACAGGGCTCTACGAGCAGTACTTC.